This TCR beta chain was captured in a study of T cell responses to AZD1222 COVID-19 vaccine. Study-wide results and limits: Baseline seropositivity occurred in only a handful of AZD1222 recipients.

V lost 0 bases and J lost 6; bases outside the gene matches: 11. The CDR3 has 18 residues. Turning to this clone: Its antigen is undetermined.

The method was immunoSEQ multiplex PCR; TCRdb's version includes in-frame clones alone and lacks a portion of them. The sample yields over 120,000 clones, just under 95% seen once. This material consisted of peripheral blood, taken on day 0 of AZD1222 vaccination. V is TRBV23-1 and J is TRBJ2-3; 11 bases match TRBD1. TRBV23-1 is known as an ORF, though its function is uncertain. This TCR was recovered from an adult in good health. CDR3 residues: CASSQSKGRTGGADTQYF. The CDR3 DNA reads as TGCGCCAGCAGTCAATCGAAGGGTAGGACAGGGGGCGCGGATACGCAGTATTTT.